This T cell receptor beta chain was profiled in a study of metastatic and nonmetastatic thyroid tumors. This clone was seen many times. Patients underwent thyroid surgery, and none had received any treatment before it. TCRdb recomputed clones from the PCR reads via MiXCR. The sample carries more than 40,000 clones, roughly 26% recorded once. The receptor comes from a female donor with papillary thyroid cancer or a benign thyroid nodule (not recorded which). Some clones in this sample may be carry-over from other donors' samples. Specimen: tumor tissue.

CDR3 protein: CASSPLTGTYEQYF. CDR3 in DNA: TGTGCCAGCAGCCCCCTGACAGGGACCTACGAGCAGTACTTC. J is TRBJ2-7 and V is TRBV14, with 7 bases lining up with TRBD1. Trimming took 4 bases from V and 2 from J; bases not matched to a gene: 5. Germline lookup yields CDR1 SGHDN and CDR2 FVKESK. The CDR3 extends over 14 amino acids. Full variable domain (missing parts from reference TRBV14 and TRBJ2-7): EAGVTQFPSHSVIEKGQTVTLRCDPISGHDNLYWYRRVMGKEIKFLLHFVKESKQDESGMPNNRFLAERTGGTYSTLKVQPAELEDSGVYFCASSPLTGTYEQYFGPGTRLTVT.